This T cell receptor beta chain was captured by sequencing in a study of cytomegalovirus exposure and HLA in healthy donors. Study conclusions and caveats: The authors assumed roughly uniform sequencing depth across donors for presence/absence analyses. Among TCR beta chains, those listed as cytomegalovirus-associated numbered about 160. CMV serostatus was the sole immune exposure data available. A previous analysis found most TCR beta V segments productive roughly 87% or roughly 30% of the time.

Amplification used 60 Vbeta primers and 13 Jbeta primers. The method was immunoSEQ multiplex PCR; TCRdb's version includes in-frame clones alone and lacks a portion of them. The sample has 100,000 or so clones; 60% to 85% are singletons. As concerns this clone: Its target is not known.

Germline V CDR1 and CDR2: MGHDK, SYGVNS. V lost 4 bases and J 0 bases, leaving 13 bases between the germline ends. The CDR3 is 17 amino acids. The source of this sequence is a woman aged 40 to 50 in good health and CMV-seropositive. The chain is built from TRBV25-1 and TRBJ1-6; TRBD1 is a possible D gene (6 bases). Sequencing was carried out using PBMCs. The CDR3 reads CASSGQGTSSYNSPLHF. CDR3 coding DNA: TGTGCCAGCAGTGGGCAGGGGACAAGCTCCTATAATTCACCCCTCCACTTT.